Below, 2 T cell receptor beta chains from the same sample are listed, as sequenced in a study of shared clonotypes between healthy human individuals. Clones were sequenced by immunoSEQ multiplex PCR, and TCRdb holds only the in-frame ones, with some missing. Among around 1.9 million clones listed, approximately 92% were seen once. Terminally differentiated effector memory CD45RA+ cells were left out of the naive CD8 fraction, which was CD45RO-negative and positively selected for CCR7. Sequencing input: naive CD8+ T cells from PBMCs. The receptors originated from a man aged 18-30 years in good health. Some clones in this sample may be carry-over from other donors' samples.

V and J are TRBV13 and TRBJ2-5; a possible D gene is TRBD2 (5 bases). The CDR3 spans 15 residues. Germline V gene lookup returns CDR1 PRHDT and CDR2 FYEKMQ (reference sequence). Trimming shortened V by 6 bases and J by 5 bases, and 19 bases separated the two germline ends. CDR3 residues: CASSSRGSSYETQYF. The CDR3 region has the DNA TGTGCCAGCAGTTCACGTGGGAGTTCCTACGAGACCCAGTACTTC. The whole variable domain, remainder taken from reference TRBV13 and TRBJ2-5, is AAGVIQSPRHLIKEKRETATLKCYPIPRHDTVYWYQQGPGQDPQFLISFYEKMQSDKGSIPDRFSAQQFSDYHSELNMSSLELGDSALYFCASSSRGSSYETQYFGPGTRLLVL.

V usage is TRBV11-3 and J usage is TRBJ2-1; TRBD2 matches 9 bases. Per germline, CDR1 SGHNT and CDR2 YENEEA. V was pared by 1 base and J by 9 bases, with 10 bases of the junction left unmatched. This CDR3 contains 16 residues. In DNA, the CDR3 is TGTGCCAGCAGCTTAGGTGGGACTAGCAAATTGCGTGAGCAGTTCTTC. Translating gives CASSLGGTSKLREQFF.